This is a list of T cell receptor beta chains from one sample in a study of blood T cell repertoires in COVID-19. Method: immunoSEQ multiplex PCR; TCRdb's copy keeps in-frame clones and lacks some. The profile shows fewer than 300,000 clones, 70% to 90% of them singletons. Sequenced sample: PBMCs or T cells enriched from blood (not recorded which). The origin of the receptors is a woman in her thirties who had recovered from COVID-19. The conserved cysteine and the conserved F or W are not part of the CDR3 here. D genes are given only for firm matches.

TRBD1	TRBV28	ASTYRGQPQH
NA	TRBV4-1	ASSQGRRSSYEQY
TRBD1	TRBV5-1	ASGLTGAGNTIY
NA	TRBV6-2/TRBV6-3	ASSYPPRGYGYT
NA	TRBV7-2	ASSLEALGQGGSYEQY
NA	TRBV11-3	ASSGGEQGNTIY
NA	TRBV5-4	ASSQGGSGEQY
NA	TRBV28	ASSLWGATNEKLF
NA	TRBV3-1/TRBV3-2	ASSQEQGGTEAF
NA	TRBV29-1	SVPGDGYT
NA	TRBV14	ASSPPLHRAMGAHYGYT
NA	TRBV28	ASSSAGRSEPHEKLF
TRBD1	TRBV27	ASRTGVAALFSPLH
NA	TRBV24-1	ATSMTGANYNEQF
NA	TRBV28	ASSLAVQPQH
NA	TRBV19	ASTVGNTGELF
TRBD1	TRBV28	ASSLADRRYTIY
TRBD1	TRBV28	ASSYRQGYSNQPQH
NA	TRBV28	ASSFPLQPQGEQY
NA	TRBV6-5	ASRGGPLSGNTIY
NA	TRBV28	ASSLGDTNQPQH
TRBD1	TRBV2	ASSEETRFLDRTNYGYT
NA	TRBV29-1	SVRPSLAGYGYT
NA	TRBV7-5	ARINSTDSNQPQH
NA	TRBV3-1/TRBV3-2	ASSQTDSRNEQY
TRBD1	TRBV19	ASRISSGGRGDTEAF
TRBD2	TRBV7-9	ASSQVGSGIRGKNIQY
TRBD1	TRBV27	ASSSLRTGHNHYEQY
TRBD2	TRBV5-6	ASSGGESAQETQY
NA	TRBV28	ASSPPGVQPQH
NA	TRBV7-9	ASSSGRGQILRAF
NA	TRBV10-1	ASSESRITEAF
NA	TRBV30	AWGEAEAF
NA	TRBV10-2	ASSVNGGRQPQH
NA	TRBV5-1	ASSLYESNSGNTIY
NA	TRBV20-1	SASIRGAPLH
NA	TRBV12-5	ASGLTVWELF
TRBD1	TRBV28	ASQDREASPGIAKNIQY
TRBD2	TRBV2	ASWEGQQY
NA	TRBV25-1	ASSELEVRLNTEAF
TRBD2	TRBV2	ASRTSPGDNEQF
TRBD1	TRBV28	ASLGDREDYEQY
TRBD1	TRBV28	ASSLWYGTGDDYGYT
NA	TRBV28	ASGVGLPVYEQY
NA	TRBV28	ATRFRTGGNTEAF
TRBD2	TRBV29-1	SVEPWASGSSDEQF
NA	TRBV28	ASSFVRVDNQPQH
NA	TRBV28	ASTSQGLREQY